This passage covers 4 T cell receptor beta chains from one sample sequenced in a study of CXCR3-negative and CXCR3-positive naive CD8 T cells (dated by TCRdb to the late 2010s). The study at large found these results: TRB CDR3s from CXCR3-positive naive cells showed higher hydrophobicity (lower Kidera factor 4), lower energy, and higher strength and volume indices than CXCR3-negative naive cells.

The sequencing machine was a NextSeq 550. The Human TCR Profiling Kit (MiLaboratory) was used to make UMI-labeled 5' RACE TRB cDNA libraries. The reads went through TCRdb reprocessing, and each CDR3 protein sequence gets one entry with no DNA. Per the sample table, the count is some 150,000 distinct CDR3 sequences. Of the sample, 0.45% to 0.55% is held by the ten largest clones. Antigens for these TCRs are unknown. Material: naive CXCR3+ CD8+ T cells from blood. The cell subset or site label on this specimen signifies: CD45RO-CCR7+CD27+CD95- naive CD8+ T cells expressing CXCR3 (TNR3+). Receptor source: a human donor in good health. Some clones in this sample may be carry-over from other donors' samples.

This CDR3 is CASSLSPAGTYNEQFF. This chain uses TRBV12-3 or TRBV12-4 with TRBJ2-1; TCRdb's D call of TRBD2 is untestable without DNA. The CDR3 extends over 16 amino acids.

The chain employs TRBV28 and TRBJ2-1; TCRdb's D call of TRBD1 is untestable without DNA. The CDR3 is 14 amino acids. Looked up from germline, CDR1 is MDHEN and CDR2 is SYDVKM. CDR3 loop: CASSETGLNNEQFF.

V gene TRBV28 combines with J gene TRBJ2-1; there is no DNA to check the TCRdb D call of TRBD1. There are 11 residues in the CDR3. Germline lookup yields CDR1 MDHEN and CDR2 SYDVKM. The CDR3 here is CASSPGREQFF.

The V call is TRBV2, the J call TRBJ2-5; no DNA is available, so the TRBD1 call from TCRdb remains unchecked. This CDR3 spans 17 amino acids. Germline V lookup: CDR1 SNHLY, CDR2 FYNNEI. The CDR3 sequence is CASSDPRGGGNQETQYF.